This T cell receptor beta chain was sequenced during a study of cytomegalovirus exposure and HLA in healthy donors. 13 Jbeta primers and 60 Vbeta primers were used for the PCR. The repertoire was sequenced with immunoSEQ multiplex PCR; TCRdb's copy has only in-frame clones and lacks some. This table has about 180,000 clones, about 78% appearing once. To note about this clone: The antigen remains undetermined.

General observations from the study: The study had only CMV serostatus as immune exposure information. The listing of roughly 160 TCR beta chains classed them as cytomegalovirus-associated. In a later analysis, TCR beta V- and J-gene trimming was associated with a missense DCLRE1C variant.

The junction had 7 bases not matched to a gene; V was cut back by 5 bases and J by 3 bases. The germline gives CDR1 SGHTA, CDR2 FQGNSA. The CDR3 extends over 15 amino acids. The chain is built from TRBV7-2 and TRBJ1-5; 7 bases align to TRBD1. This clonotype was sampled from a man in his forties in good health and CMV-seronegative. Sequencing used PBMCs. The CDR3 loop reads CASSAETGNNQPQHF. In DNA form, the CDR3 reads TGTGCCAGCAGCGCCGAGACAGGGAACAATCAGCCCCAGCATTTT.